These 4 T cell receptor beta chains were sequenced from one sample in a study of blood T cell repertoires in COVID-19. The protocol was immunoSEQ multiplex PCR, while the TCRdb copy is restricted to in-frame clones and leaves out a portion. The sample records hundreds of thousands of clones, approximately 90% being singletons. The sequenced material came from peripheral blood. Receptors were obtained from a man in his forties with acute or convalescent COVID-19.

This chain links TRBV6-5 with TRBJ1-5; 8 nucleotides agree with TRBD1. The germline gives CDR1 MNHEY, CDR2 SVGAGI. This CDR3 region has 14 residues. The ends lost 7 bases at V and 3 bases at J; junction bases unmatched: 5. This CDR3 is CASIIQGVNQPQHF. In DNA form, the CDR3 reads TGTGCCAGCATCATACAGGGGGTCAATCAGCCCCAGCATTTT.

The V call is TRBV5-1, the J call TRBJ2-4; 7 nucleotides agree with TRBD1. Trimming took 3 bases from V and 0 from J; bases not matched to a gene: 3. Germline V gives CDR1 SGHRS, CDR2 YFSETQ. This CDR3 is 15 amino acids long. Here the CDR3 reads CASSWQGVAKNIQYF. The CDR3 coding sequence is TGCGCCAGCAGCTGGCAGGGGGTAGCCAAAAACATTCAGTACTTC.

V and J are TRBV9 and TRBJ2-7, with a possible D match to TRBD2 (5 bases). Trimming cost V 4 bases and J 4 bases, with 18 bases left between them. CDR3 length equals 15 residues. Germline assignment: CDR1 SGDLS and CDR2 YYNGEE. Here the CDR3 reads CASSSRPEGQYEQYF. The CDR3 DNA reads TGTGCCAGCAGCTCAAGACCTGAGGGTCAATACGAGCAGTACTTC.

This clone was recorded only once. The chain employs TRBV5-6 and TRBJ1-2, with D unresolved. Trimming removed 2 bases at V and 0 bases at J, with 8 bases between. Germline V gene lookup returns CDR1 SGHDT and CDR2 YYEEEE. This CDR3 is built from 14 residues. CDR3 nucleotide sequence: TGTGCCAGCAGCTTTTCCGGGTCTAACTATGGCTACACCTTC. It codes for CASSFSGSNYGYTF.